The clone carrying this T cell receptor (beta chain) was seen a handful of times. What it binds is unknown. This record comes from a study of cytomegalovirus exposure and HLA in healthy donors. Turning to the study itself: A subsequent analysis stated that the 100 to 150 validation repertoires were run on the same platform as the roughly 620 first-cohort repertoires. Study-wide findings and caveats: The study recorded 164 TCR beta chains that were cytomegalovirus-associated. Cytomegalovirus status was reportedly diagnosed by the classifier with high sensitivity and specificity. Rare TCR sequences dominated, though some public TCRs recurred in many donors.

Sequencing was performed with immunoSEQ multiplex PCR; in TCRdb, only in-frame clones are kept and a portion is missing. The sample has 160,000 or so clones; 85% to 90% are singletons. Germline-derived CDR1 and CDR2 are MNHNY and SVGAGI (reference sequence). Trimming took 5 bases from V and 7 from J, leaving 9 bases between them. The CDR3 has 11 amino acids. This chain joins TRBV6-6 and TRBJ2-7, with D possibly matching TRBD2 (6 bases). The sequence came from a woman aged 25 to 39 in good health and CMV-seronegative. The material sequenced was PBMCs. The CDR3, as DNA: TGTGCCAGCAGTCTGGGGGGAGAGCAGTACTTC. It yields the protein CASSLGGEQYF.